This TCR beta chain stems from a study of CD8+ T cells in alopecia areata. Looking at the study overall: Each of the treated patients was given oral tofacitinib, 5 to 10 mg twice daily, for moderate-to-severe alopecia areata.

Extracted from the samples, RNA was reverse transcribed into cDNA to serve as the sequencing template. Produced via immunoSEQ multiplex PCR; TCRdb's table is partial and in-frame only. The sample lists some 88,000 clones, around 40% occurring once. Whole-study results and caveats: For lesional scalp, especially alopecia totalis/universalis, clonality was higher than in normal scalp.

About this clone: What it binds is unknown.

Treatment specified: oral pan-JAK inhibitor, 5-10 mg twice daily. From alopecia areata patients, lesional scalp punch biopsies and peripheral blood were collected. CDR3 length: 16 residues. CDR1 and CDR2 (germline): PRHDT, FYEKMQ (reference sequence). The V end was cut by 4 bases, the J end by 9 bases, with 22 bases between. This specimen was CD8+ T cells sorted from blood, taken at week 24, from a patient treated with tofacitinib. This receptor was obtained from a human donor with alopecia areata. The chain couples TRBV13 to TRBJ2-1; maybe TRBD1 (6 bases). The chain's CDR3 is CASSSGTTLWGGEQFF. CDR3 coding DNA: TGTGCCAGCAGCTCCGGGACAACGCTCTGGGGTGGTGAGCAGTTCTTC. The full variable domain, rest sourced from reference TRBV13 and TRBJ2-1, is AAGVIQSPRHLIKEKRETATLKCYPIPRHDTVYWYQQGPGQDPQFLISFYEKMQSDKGSIPDRFSAQQFSDYHSELNMSSLELGDSALYFCASSSGTTLWGGEQFFGPGTRLTVL.